This is a list of T cell receptor beta chains from one sample in a study of shared clonotypes between healthy human individuals. Only in-frame clones appear in the TCRdb table, and some are missing; sequencing was by immunoSEQ multiplex PCR. Altogether a few million clones are present, approximately 95% being singletons, with the ten largest covering around 0.13%. The sequencing sample was made of naive CD4+ T cells sorted from blood. These receptor sequences come from a man between 18 and 29 years old in good health. The CDR3 runs from the conserved cysteine through the conserved F or W. D genes are given only for firm matches.

d_call	v_call	j_call	cdr3_nt	cdr3_aa
-	TRBV27	TRBJ1-6	TGTGCCAGCGCAGGGGTAGGGGATAATTCACCCCTCCACTTT	CASAGVGDNSPLHF
TRBD2	TRBV7-8	TRBJ2-7	TGTGCCAGCAGCTTAGGGGCTAGCGGGTTCTCCTACGAGCAGTACTTC	CASSLGASGFSYEQYF
-	TRBV6-1	TRBJ1-1	TGTGCCAGCAGTGTTGGGGTCACTGAAGCTTTCTTT	CASSVGVTEAFF
TRBD2	TRBV5-4	TRBJ2-7	TGTGCCAGCAGTTACCCTTCCCCCGGACTAGCGGGAGATGGCGAGCAGTACTTC	CASSYPSPGLAGDGEQYF
-	TRBV4-2	TRBJ2-3	TGTGCCAGCAGCCAAGACCGCGGGACAGATACGCAGTATTTT	CASSQDRGTDTQYF
-	TRBV6-1	TRBJ2-7	TGTGCCAGCAGTGAAGGCCGGTTAACCTACGAGCAGTACTTC	CASSEGRLTYEQYF
TRBD1	TRBV11-2	TRBJ2-7	TGTGCCAGCAGCCTAGTAGGCGGACAGGGGTACTTC	CASSLVGGQGYF
-	TRBV7-2	TRBJ1-3	TGTGCCAGCAGCCGAACGGACGGGCTCTCTGGAAACACCATATATTTT	CASSRTDGLSGNTIYF
TRBD2	TRBV7-3	TRBJ2-3	TGTGCCAGCTCCATCACTAGCGGCACAGATACGCAGTATTTT	CASSITSGTDTQYF
TRBD1	TRBV5-6	TRBJ2-3	TGTGCCAGCAGCCTGGGACAGGGAAAGGGCACAGATACGCAGTATTTT	CASSLGQGKGTDTQYF
TRBD2	TRBV11-2	TRBJ2-1	TGTGCCAGCACCCTAGGGACTAGAGAGGGAGGGGAGCAGTTCTTC	CASTLGTREGGEQFF
TRBD1	TRBV18	TRBJ1-1	TGTGCCAGCTCCCAAGGACAGGGGACTGAAGCTTTCTTT	CASSQGQGTEAFF
TRBD1	TRBV11-2	TRBJ2-5	TGTGCCAGCAGCTCCGGGACAGGGGTTGTGGAGACCCAGTACTTC	CASSSGTGVVETQYF
TRBD1	TRBV6-5	TRBJ2-7	TGTGCCAGCAGTTACGACCGGGACAGGGTTCGGCAGTACTTC	CASSYDRDRVRQYF
TRBD2	TRBV7-6	TRBJ2-7	TGTGCCAGCAGCTCCAAAGGAGCGGGAGGGCCGTACGAGCAGTACTTC	CASSSKGAGGPYEQYF
-	TRBV18	TRBJ1-6	TGTGCCAGCTCACCCCCCGCGGGGAATAATTCACCCCTCCACTTT	CASSPPAGNNSPLHF
TRBD1	TRBV19	TRBJ2-7	TGTGCCAGTAGAACCGGGACAGGGGCTTACGAGCAGTACTTC	CASRTGTGAYEQYF
-	TRBV19	TRBJ1-5	TGTGCCAGTAGTATAGACAGGGGTGGTCAGCCCCAGCATTTT	CASSIDRGGQPQHF
TRBD2	TRBV11-2	TRBJ2-5	TGTGCCAGCAGCTTAGGCCTAGCGGGAGCGGAGACCCAGTACTTC	CASSLGLAGAETQYF
TRBD2	TRBV7-8	TRBJ2-3	TGTGCCAGCAGCTTAGCGCCTAGCGGTAGCACAGATACGCAGTATTTT	CASSLAPSGSTDTQYF
-	TRBV30	TRBJ2-7	TGTGCCTCCTCCCAGACAAAAGGGTACGAGCAGTACTTC	CASSQTKGYEQYF
-	TRBV6-6	TRBJ1-2	TGTGCCAGCAGCCCACCGGCAGTTAACCATGGCTACACCTTC	CASSPPAVNHGYTF
-	TRBV7-2	TRBJ1-6	TGTGCCAGCAGCTTAGGGTCAGGGGTCAATAATTCACCCCTCCACTTT	CASSLGSGVNNSPLHF
TRBD2	TRBV6-6	TRBJ2-7	TGTGCCAGCAGTATGCCAGGGACTAGCGACCTCGAGCAGTACTTC	CASSMPGTSDLEQYF
TRBD1	TRBV29-1	TRBJ2-7	TGCAGCGTCGGGACAGGGGTCGAGCAGTACTTC	CSVGTGVEQYF
TRBD2	TRBV4-3	TRBJ2-2	TGCGCCAGCAGCCGCGGTCAGGCTAGCGGGATCGCCGGGGAGCTGTTTTTT	CASSRGQASGIAGELFF
-	TRBV9	TRBJ2-7	TGTGCCAGCAGCGTAGACCCCGGGGGCGAGCAGTACTTC	CASSVDPGGEQYF